The entry that follows covers one T cell receptor (beta chain) sequence. No antigen is known for it. This CDR3 spans 12 amino acids. Trimming shortened V by 4 bases and J by 10 bases, and 13 bases separated the two germline ends. Germline V gene data show CDR1 as MNHEY and CDR2 as SVGAGI. This sample is drawn from a study of T cell responses to AZD1222 COVID-19 vaccine. The protocol was immunoSEQ multiplex PCR, while the TCRdb copy is restricted to in-frame clones and leaves out a portion. The data hold 150,000 or so clones, with approximately 93% observed a single time. General study results and limits: Vaccine-associated CD4 TCRs ranged over spike, dominating at 160-218 and 743-854. Spike-specific TCR breadth and depth went up after people got two AZD1222 doses.

The sequence derives from an adult who received the AZD1222 COVID-19 vaccine. This chain uses TRBV6-5 with TRBJ1-1, with D possibly being TRBD1 (5 bases). Sequencing used peripheral blood, obtained 28 days after the second AZD1222 dose. The CDR3 loop is CASSSETGGAFF. The CDR3, as DNA: TGTGCCAGCAGTTCCGAGACCGGGGGAGCTTTCTTT.